This T cell receptor (beta chain) comes out of a study of blood T cell repertoires in COVID-19 (dated by TCRdb to 2020 to 2022). With regard to the full study: Collaborator samples came from the United States, Italy and Spain and covered acute and convalescent phases of COVID-19. The samples were drawn from the first 160 participants of the ongoing ImmuneRACE study and from over a thousand subjects provided by 6 global collaborators. The prospective study material was composed of cDNA or gDNA derived from T cells, B-cell-depleted T cells, or PBMCs. Deeply sampled blood TCRbeta repertoires from subjects exposed to, actively infected with, or recovered from COVID-19 were included in the dataset. The repertoires were released in a freely available public database intended as a resource for research on the immune response to SARS-CoV-2. Where available, HLA class I and class II types were taken from metadata supplied by the sample provider and were not determined by assay-based typing. Sample metadata almost always included a de-identified subject ID, COVID-19 status, age in years and sex. Points the paper makes about the study in general: The quantity of clinical and demographic metadata differed by source and by participant and was supplied without curation.

The CDR3 measures 15 amino acids from cysteine to phenylalanine. Here the CDR3 DNA is all that survives: 45 bases in frame from base 1. The germline V gene specifies SGHAT as CDR1 and FQNNGV as CDR2. V lost 0 bases and J lost 2 bases; the stretch between them is 8 bases long. As to this clone: Its target antigen remains unknown. No base-level quality is on record; no much larger clone is a single base apart.

TCRbeta CDR3 regions were amplified from genomic DNA using the immunoSEQ Assay, a bias-controlled multiplex PCR. The original methods were these. The number of nucleated cells in each sample was estimated from the amplification of reference gene primers within the assay. To quantify the absolute abundance of each unique TCRbeta CDR3 rearrangement, sequence reads were collapsed and filtered. For each sample, productive Simpson clonality was calculated as the square root of Simpson's diversity index over productive rearrangements. Here the immuneACCESS table is served through TCRdb, limited to in-frame sequences with V and J called. Missing clones are a known gap in these copies; in checked studies unresolved V genes cover under half, and the rest lacks a known reason. The V and J calls and the clone size are those of that table, but D and trimming were determined from the DNA. In this sample the table shows about 150,000 clones, about four fifths of which occur a single time. The ten largest clones take up approximately 2% of the sample.

Each collaborating institution followed its own protocols to collect whole blood in K2EDTA tubes. For TCRbeta analysis, collaborators shipped samples as frozen whole blood, isolated PBMCs, or DNA extracted from either of those sample types. The specimen sequenced was peripheral blood. The TCR originated in a woman aged 80 or older with acute or convalescent COVID-19. The rearrangement joined TRBV11-2 to TRBJ1-3, with no D gene named confidently. CDR3 protein: CASSLERGPGNTIYF. The nucleotide sequence reads TGTGCCAGCAGCTTAGAGCGAGGTCCTGGAAACACCATATATTTT.